This T cell receptor (beta chain) was captured by sequencing in a study of blood T cell repertoires in COVID-19 (dated by TCRdb to 2018 to 2021). For the study in its entirety: Samples covering the acute and convalescent phases of COVID-19 were provided by collaborators in the United States, Italy and Spain. Subjects who had been exposed to COVID-19, were actively infected with it, or had recovered from it provided the deeply sampled blood TCRbeta repertoires that made up the dataset. A freely available public database, intended as a resource for researchers studying the immune response to SARS-CoV-2, is where the repertoires were released. HLA class I and class II types, where available, came from metadata supplied by the sample provider rather than from assay-based typing. Samples were obtained from the ongoing ImmuneRACE study (first 160 participants) and from 1,254 subjects provided by 6 global collaborators. The prospective study material was composed of cDNA or gDNA derived from T cells, B-cell-depleted T cells, or PBMCs. The sample metadata nearly always contained a de-identified subject ID, COVID-19 status, age in years and sex.

Including the terminal cysteine and phenylalanine, the CDR3 comprises 11 residues. Left in the record is the CDR3 DNA by itself, 33 bases read in frame from the first base. V is cut by 3 bases and J by 8 bases, and the space between the germline ends is 5 bases. The germline V gene provides CDR1 SGDLS and CDR2 YYNGEE. Comments on this clone: The clone's antigen remains unknown. Base qualities are missing; no much larger clone stands one base away.

Results and caveats for the whole study, not just this receptor: The amount of clinical and demographic metadata varied by source and participant and was provided uncurated.

Whole blood was collected in K2EDTA tubes by collaborating institutions according to the institutions' own protocols. For TCRbeta analysis, collaborators shipped samples in one of three forms: frozen whole blood, isolated PBMCs, or DNA extracted from either of those sample types. TCRbeta CDR3 regions were amplified from genomic DNA using the immunoSEQ Assay, a bias-controlled multiplex PCR. In the authors' own workflow: The number of nucleated cells in each sample was estimated by amplification of reference gene primers within the assay. Sequence reads were collapsed and filtered to measure the absolute abundance of every unique TCRbeta CDR3 rearrangement. Productive Simpson clonality was computed per sample as the square root of Simpson's diversity index over productive rearrangements. TCRdb obtained this table from immuneACCESS and retained in-frame rearrangements with V and J assigned. These tables miss some clones; where compared with another copy, unresolved V genes account for less than half of the shortfall, and the remainder is unexplained. V and J calls and clone size follow that table, whereas D and trimming were derived from the DNA. This sample holds around 65,000 clones; around 82% were observed only once. Roughly 16% of the sample goes to the ten largest clones.

The receptor's source is a man at least 80 years old with active COVID-19. The sample was peripheral blood. This receptor chain uses TRBV9 and TRBJ2-2, with the D gene not confidently named. The DNA is TGTGCCAGCAGCGCCCCTGGGGAGCTGTTTTTT. This codes for CASSAPGELFF.